The clone carrying this T cell receptor beta chain appeared a few times. Losses at the gene ends were 4 bases for V and 2 bases for J; bases not matched to a gene: 1. CDR3 length equals 14 residues. In germline, CDR1 is SGHTA, CDR2 FQGNSA. These data originate in a study of blood T cell repertoires in COVID-19. At the level of the study: The cDNA or gDNA used as material had been derived from T cells, B-cell-depleted T cells, or PBMCs.

Seattle's cohort entered during active infection and was followed longitudinally. As handled by the study authors: Amplified reference gene primers provided the basis for estimating nucleated cell counts. Data came from immunoSEQ multiplex PCR; TCRdb stores just in-frame clones and leaves some out. Clone size and V and J calls were adopted from that table, with D and trimming inferred from the DNA. The sample carries almost 95,000 clones, approximately 88% recorded once. This receptor was identified in a woman aged 55-69 years with COVID-19, enrolled during active disease. The chain has TRBV7-2 and TRBJ2-7; 11 nucleotides agree with TRBD1. Sequencing used peripheral blood. For the CDR3, the DNA is TGTGCCAGCAGCTCGGACAGGGGGCCCTACGAGCAGTACTTC. Protein sequence: CASSSDRGPYEQYF.